This T cell receptor (beta chain) emerged from a study of identical twins. A universal primer site arose from template switching, and cDNA bore unique molecular identifiers. TCRdb re-called the 5' RACE reads through MiXCR, storing one row per CDR3 protein. The sample consists of 200,000 to 250,000 distinct CDR3 sequences, roughly an eighth of them appearing once. All donors comprised healthy Caucasians. In this sample, this clonotype turned up many times. The CDR3 loop spans 12 amino acids. Germline loops: CDR1 SGHTA, CDR2 FQGNSA. Trimming cost V 4 bases and J 4 bases, with 7 bases left between them. These data are also associated with another study on yellow fever vaccine responses in identical twins.

The V gene is TRBV7-2, the J gene TRBJ2-5; D is uncertain. The source is a woman aged 18-29 years in good health. Sequencing input: memory (CD45RO+) T cells sorted from blood. The CDR3 DNA follows: TGTGCCAGCAGCTCGAACAGAGAGACCCAGTACTTC. This translates into CASSSNRETQYF.